Below are 24 T cell receptor beta chains sequenced from a single sample in a study of beta chain features in type 1 diabetes. The investigators reverse transcribed all of the isolated RNA, so they sequenced expressed TCRB transcripts. The repertoire was sequenced with immunoSEQ multiplex PCR; TCRdb's copy has only in-frame clones and lacks some. Of about 290,000 clones listed, roughly 8% are singletons. Material for sequencing was central memory CD4+ T cells from blood. The receptor set was obtained from a woman aged 18-29 years in good health.

This clone was observed a handful of times. The gene calls are TRBV7-2 and TRBJ1-2; D is uncertain. Germline CDR1 reads SGHTA; CDR2 reads FQGNSA. This CDR3 contains 13 residues. The V and J ends lost 5 bases and 1 base respectively, with 8 bases between them. The DNA for the CDR3 is TGTGCCAGCAGCGTTGGGATTAACTATGGCTACACCTTC. Encoded protein: CASSVGINYGYTF.

This clone was counted only a few times. The chain combines TRBV5-1 with TRBJ2-7, with TRBD1 identical over 9 bases. The CDR3 totals 13 residues. Looked up from germline, CDR1 is SGHRS and CDR2 is YFSETQ. J lost 5 bases, V lost 1 base, and 1 base had no gene match. The CDR3, as DNA: TGCGCCAGCAGCTTGAGGGACAGGGACGAGCAGTACGTC. It translates to CASSLRDRDEQYV.

This clone was seen a few times. This rearrangement joins TRBV28 to TRBJ2-1; either TRBD1 or TRBD2 may supply D (6 bases each). Germline V gene data show CDR1 as MDHEN and CDR2 as SYDVKM. V shed 3 bases and J shed 8 bases, with 8 bases lying between them. The CDR3 is 12 amino acids. CDR3 residues: CASSFGGHEQFF. The CDR3 DNA follows: TGTGCCAGCAGTTTCGGGGGCCATGAGCAGTTCTTC.

This clone was counted a few times. V gene TRBV29-1 combines with J gene TRBJ2-4; TRBD2 might be the D (5 bases). Trimming removed 6 bases from V and 3 bases from J, with 12 bases in between. The V gene's germline CDR1 is SQVTM and CDR2 ANQGSEA. This CDR3 comprises 13 residues. CDR3 residues: CSVPGSGKNIQYF. CDR3 coding DNA: TGCAGCGTCCCGGGGAGCGGCAAAAACATTCAGTACTTC.

This clone was seen ten or more times. This chain links TRBV19 with TRBJ1-2; tentative D call: TRBD1 (5 bases). The CDR3 loop spans 13 amino acids. Germline V gene data show CDR1 as LNHDA and CDR2 as SQIVND (reference sequence). V lost 10 bases, J lost 5 bases, and 17 bases lay in between. DNA for the CDR3: TGTGCCACCGGGACCGGGCAGCTATATGGCTACACCTTC. Amino acid sequence: CATGTGQLYGYTF. Based on the CDR3 plus reference TRBV19 and TRBJ1-2, the full variable domain is DGGITQSPKYLFRKEGQNVTLSCEQNLNHDAMYWYRQDPGQGLRLIYYSQIVNDFQKGDIAEGYSVSREKKESFPLTVTSAQKNPTAFYLCATGTGQLYGYTFGSGTRLTVV.

This clone has only a few counts. The chain joins TRBV7-9 to TRBJ1-1; D is ambiguous. The CDR3 contains 12 residues. V lost 4 bases and J 7 bases, leaving 10 bases between the germline ends. CDR1 SEHNR and CDR2 FQNEAQ come from the germline V gene (reference sequence). The CDR3 bases are TGTGCCAGCAGCTCCGCCACAGTTGAAGCTTTCTTT. Encoded protein: CASSSATVEAFF.

The chain recombines TRBV6-1 with TRBJ2-5, with 13 positions matching TRBD2. This CDR3 spans 14 amino acids. The junction had 3 bases not matched to a gene; V was cut back by 6 bases and J by 5 bases. Germline values: CDR1 MNHNS, CDR2 SASEGT. This chain's CDR3 is CASSVLAGGETQYF. CDR3 bases: TGTGCCAGCAGCGTACTAGCGGGAGGGGAGACCCAGTACTTC.

This clone has more than one count but fewer than ten. The V gene is TRBV7-2, the J gene TRBJ1-5; D is possibly TRBD1 (6 bases). The V end lost 3 bases, the J end lost 5 bases, and 8 bases lay between the germline ends. The CDR3 covers 13 residues. Germline CDR1 reads SGHTA; CDR2 reads FQGNSA. The chain's CDR3 is CASSFSGDQPQHF. CDR3 nucleotide sequence: TGTGCCAGCAGCTTTTCAGGGGATCAGCCCCAGCATTTT.

This clone has more than one count but fewer than ten. The genes are TRBV7-2 and TRBJ2-7; maybe TRBD1 (6 bases). Trimming removed 5 bases from V and 0 bases from J, with 11 bases in between. Germline lookup yields CDR1 SGHTA and CDR2 FQGNSA. The CDR3 length is 14 residues. This CDR3 is CASSRDRNSYEQYV. The CDR3 DNA sequence: TGTGCCAGCAGCCGAGACAGGAACTCCTACGAGCAGTACGTC.

In its sample, this clone was seen many times. This sequence joins TRBV19 and TRBJ1-2; 9 bases map to TRBD1. The CDR3 length is 12 residues. V was pared by 6 bases and J by 4 bases, with 0 bases of the junction left unmatched. The germline V gene encodes CDR1 LNHDA and CDR2 SQIVND (reference sequence). DNA for the CDR3: TGTGCCAGTAGACAGGGGGCCTATGGCTACACCTTC. Its translation: CASRQGAYGYTF.

In regard to this clone: Germline is not matched at one junction end, which may reflect a read error. The V and J genes are TRBV15 and TRBJ2-5; D may be TRBD1 (6 bases). In germline, CDR1 is LNHNV, CDR2 YYDKDF (reference sequence). The CDR3 contains 16 residues. CDR3 DNA sequence: TGTGCCACCAGCATCATTACAGGGTCCCCCCAAGGGACCCAGTACTTC. Its translation is CATSIITGSPQGTQYF.

CDR3 sequence reads: CASHQQVNTEAFF. CDR3 in DNA: TGTGCCAGCCATCAACAGGTGAACACTGAAGCTTTCTTT. V usage is TRBV18 and J usage is TRBJ1-1; perhaps TRBD1 as D (5 bases). The CDR3 extends over 13 amino acids. The V and J ends lost 8 bases and 0 bases respectively, with 10 bases between them. Germline V gene lookup returns CDR1 KGHSH and CDR2 LQKENI.

The chain uses TRBV7-6 and TRBJ2-5; 7 bases line up with TRBD2. Matching the DNA end better, TRBJ2-7 makes the J call doubtful. Germline CDR1 reads SGHVS; CDR2 reads FNYEAQ. The CDR3 is 14 residues long. The CDR3 region is CASSRSSGSYEQYF. For the CDR3, the DNA is TGTGCCAGCAGCCGATCTAGCGGATCCTACGAGCAGTACTTC.

A few counts support this clone. The V call is TRBV6-6, the J call TRBJ1-6; 9 bases align to TRBD1. Germline CDR1 reads MNHNY; CDR2 reads SVGAGI (reference sequence). Losses at the gene ends were 6 bases for V and 7 bases for J; bases not matched to a gene: 4. CDR3 length: 14 amino acids. The CDR3 sequence is CASRGDRDNSPLHF. DNA of the CDR3: TGTGCCAGCAGGGGGGACAGGGACAATTCACCCCTCCACTTT.

The V and J genes are TRBV14 and TRBJ2-7; the D gene could be TRBD1 or TRBD2 (5 bases each). The CDR3 totals 14 residues. Trimming cost V 4 bases and J 3 bases, with 13 bases left between them. Germline values: CDR1 SGHDN, CDR2 FVKESK. CDR3 DNA: TGTGCCAGCAGCCCATGGGGGACCGGCTACGAGCAGTACTTC. It yields the protein CASSPWGTGYEQYF. Looking up the rest from reference TRBV14 and TRBJ2-7 gives the full variable domain: EAGVTQFPSHSVIEKGQTVTLRCDPISGHDNLYWYRRVMGKEIKFLLHFVKESKQDESGMPNNRFLAERTGGTYSTLKVQPAELEDSGVYFCASSPWGTGYEQYFGPGTRLTVT.

This clone was seen a handful of times. V is TRBV4-2 and J is TRBJ1-1; D is undetermined. V dropped 1 base and J dropped 2 bases, with 8 bases sitting between them. The CDR3 totals 14 residues. Germline V gene lookup returns CDR1 LGHNA and CDR2 YNFKEQ. The CDR3 reads CASSQVGANTEAFF. DNA for the CDR3: TGTGCCAGCAGCCAAGTGGGAGCTAACACTGAAGCTTTCTTT.

This clone was seen a few times. V and J are TRBV27 and TRBJ2-1, with a tentative D call TRBD2 (6 bases). The V and J ends lost 8 bases and 2 bases respectively, with 13 bases between them. This CDR3 has 14 residues. Germline loops: CDR1 MNHEY, CDR2 SMNVEV (reference sequence). CDR3 DNA: TGTGCCAGCCGAAGACTAGGGCCCTACAATGAGCAGTTCTTC. Translation: CASRRLGPYNEQFF.

The chain couples TRBV29-1 to TRBJ2-7; 10 bases align to TRBD1. The CDR3 length is 14 residues. Trimming removed 4 bases from V and 4 bases from J; junction bases left unmatched: 7. CDR1 and CDR2 (germline): SQVTM, ANQGSEA. CDR3 protein: CSVGKGQGTYEQYF. The CDR3 coding sequence is TGCAGCGTTGGTAAGGGACAGGGGACTTACGAGCAGTACTTC.

V usage is TRBV5-1 and J usage is TRBJ2-6, with 7 bases fitting TRBD1. CDR1 and CDR2 (germline): SGHRS, YFSETQ. The CDR3 sequence is 16 residues long. Trimming at V came to 1 base and at J to 1 base, leaving 2 bases not matched to a gene. This chain's CDR3 is CASSLTQGSGANVLTF. CDR3 DNA sequence: TGCGCCAGCAGCTTGACACAGGGGTCTGGGGCCAACGTCCTGACTTTC.

This clone was counted a few times. The chain has TRBV4-1 and TRBJ1-3; TRBD1 matches at 8 bases. The CDR3 is 15 amino acids. Germline V lookup: CDR1 MGHRA, CDR2 YSYEKL. With 2 bases clipped from V and 3 bases from J, the junction kept 3 bases outside the gene matches. The CDR3 loop reads CASSQQGAFGNTIYF. Written as DNA, the CDR3 is TGCGCCAGCAGCCAACAGGGGGCATTTGGAAACACCATATATTTT.

The DNA of the CDR3 is TGCGCCAGCAGCTTGAGTACAGGTTCATTCGGTGGCTACACCTTC. Translating it yields CASSLSTGSFGGYTF. The chain carries TRBV5-1 and TRBJ1-2; perhaps TRBD1 as D (5 bases). This CDR3 has 15 residues. Trimming removed 1 base at V and 7 bases at J, with 17 bases between. The germline CDR1 and CDR2 sequences are SGHRS and YFSETQ.

This sequence joins TRBV9 and TRBJ1-5; tentative D call: TRBD1 (5 bases). Trimming removed 0 bases from V and 7 bases from J, with 14 bases in between. The V gene's germline CDR1 is SGDLS and CDR2 YYNGEE. The length of the CDR3 is 15 residues. CDR3 region: CASSVDGSGRQPQHF. CDR3 coding DNA: TGTGCCAGCAGCGTAGATGGGTCAGGGAGGCAGCCCCAGCATTTT.

This chain joins TRBV28 and TRBJ1-5; D possibly corresponds to TRBD1 (5 bases). V lost 7 bases to trimming and J lost 2 bases, with 15 bases between them. The CDR3 is 15 amino acids. CDR1 is MDHEN and CDR2 is SYDVKM in the germline V gene. The chain's CDR3 is CASKPGRWGNQPQHF. The CDR3 DNA follows: TGTGCCAGCAAACCGGGGCGGTGGGGCAATCAGCCCCAGCATTTT.

The table lists this clone with many counts. V usage is TRBV18 and J usage is TRBJ1-4; the match to TRBD1 covers 7 bases. V lost 3 bases and J lost 5; bases outside the gene matches: 3. Germline CDR1 and CDR2: KGHSH and LQKENI. CDR3 length: 14 amino acids. The DNA of the CDR3 is TGTGCCAGCTCACCGTCGGGACAGAATGAAAAACTGTTTTTT. Translation gives CASSPSGQNEKLFF.